This T cell receptor beta chain came from a study of identifying expanded T cells in peripheral blood. TCRdb's table, derived via immunoSEQ multiplex PCR, lists solely in-frame clones and lacks some. The sample includes 85,000 to 100,000 clones, around 89% of them seen just once. Germline-derived CDR1 and CDR2 are LNHDA and SQIVND (reference sequence). The CDR3 loop spans 17 amino acids. V was clipped by 4 bases and J by 0 bases; unmatched bases: 11. General study points: Technical replicates showed around 1.2 changed clones; two weeks around 15; four weeks 19. Roughly 2-week clone count variance significantly increased as total template count grew.

Healthy donors had no documented immune events, such as infections, while sampled. With regard to this clone: Its antigen is not identified.

The sequenced sample consisted of blood. This sequence was found in a person aged 18 to 70 in good health. J is TRBJ1-1 and V is TRBV19; TRBD1 matches at 7 bases. The CDR3 loop is CASSTRLLTGMNTEAFF. The CDR3 DNA reads TGTGCCAGTAGTACACGCCTATTGACAGGGATGAACACTGAAGCTTTCTTT.